This is a list of T cell receptor beta chains from one sample in a study of T-cell memory formation after mild COVID-19. TCRdb ran MiXCR on the 5' RACE reads and lists one entry per CDR3 protein. The sample shows 350,000 to 450,000 distinct CDR3 sequences, roughly 26% of them seen only once. The sequenced material came from PBMCs or a T cell subset sorted from them (not recorded which). The receptor set was obtained from an adult woman who had mild COVID-19 (a few samples of this study predate the infection). Cell type and time point are not known. Each CDR3 is given with its conserved first and last residue. A D gene is named only where the DNA matches it firmly. Rows give clone size only sometimes, using once, few, many, or a class for an expanded clone.

J: TRBJ2-1; size: few; V: TRBV27; D: NA; DNA: TGTGCCAGCAGTTTATCAGTTCCAGGGTACTCCTACAATGAGCAGTTCTTC; CDR3: CASSLSVPGYSYNEQFF
J: TRBJ2-7; size: NA; V: TRBV3-1; D: NA; DNA: TGTGCCAGCAGCCGGGGGTCCACCTACGAGCAGTACTTC; CDR3: CASSRGSTYEQYF
J: TRBJ2-7; size: many; V: TRBV7-9; D: NA; DNA: TGTGCCAGCAGCTTAAACTCGGGGGGCTACAACGAGCAGTACTTC; CDR3: CASSLNSGGYNEQYF
J: TRBJ2-5; size: many; V: TRBV5-1; D: NA; DNA: TGCGCCAGCAGCTTCAAAGAGACCCAGTACTTC; CDR3: CASSFKETQYF
J: TRBJ1-1; size: few; V: TRBV5-1; D: NA; DNA: TGCGCCAGCAGAGGGGCTGAGGATGCTGAAGCTTTCTTT; CDR3: CASRGAEDAEAFF
J: TRBJ2-5; size: NA; V: TRBV21-1; D: NA; DNA: TGTGCCAGCAGCTCGCCAGGGGCTAGCGGGGGGGCGAAAGAGACCCAGTACTTC; CDR3: CASSSPGASGGAKETQYF
J: TRBJ2-3; size: few; V: TRBV24-1; D: TRBD2; DNA: TGTGCCACCAGTGATCCCGCTAGCGGGAGAGATACGCAGTATTTT; CDR3: CATSDPASGRDTQYF
J: TRBJ2-1; size: few; V: TRBV5-1; D: TRBD1; DNA: TGCGCCAGCAGTTCCCAGGGCCTCGGGACAGGGGAATTAAATGAGCAGTTCTTC; CDR3: CASSSQGLGTGELNEQFF
J: TRBJ1-5; size: NA; V: TRBV6-1; D: NA; DNA: TGTGCCAGCAGTGTTCAGGACAATAGCAATCAGCCCCAGCATTTT; CDR3: CASSVQDNSNQPQHF
J: TRBJ1-6; size: NA; V: TRBV20-1; D: NA; DNA: TGCAGTGCTACAACTGAACAGTCGAGCTCCTATAATTCACCCCTCCACTTT; CDR3: CSATTEQSSSYNSPLHF
J: TRBJ2-7; size: few; V: TRBV5-1; D: NA; DNA: TGCGCCAGCAGCCTGAGCCTATCTAGTGAGGTCGGCGAGCAGTACTTC; CDR3: CASSLSLSSEVGEQYF
J: TRBJ2-1; size: few; V: TRBV20-1; D: TRBD2; DNA: TGCAGTGCCCCTAGACTAGCGGGAGATAACGGGCAGTTCTTC; CDR3: CSAPRLAGDNGQFF
J: TRBJ2-1; size: many; V: TRBV12-3/TRBV12-4; D: TRBD2; DNA: TGTGCCAGCGGGAGGGATAATGAGCAGTTCTTC; CDR3: CASGRDNEQFF
J: TRBJ2-5; size: few; V: TRBV7-7; D: TRBD2; DNA: TGTGCTTCTAGCGGGAGGTGGGGAGAGACCCAGTACTTC; CDR3: CASSGRWGETQYF
J: TRBJ2-3; size: NA; V: TRBV19; D: TRBD2; DNA: TGTGCCAGTAAGGTAGCGGGGGTCACAGATACGCAGTATTTT; CDR3: CASKVAGVTDTQYF
J: TRBJ2-7; size: few; V: TRBV20-1; D: NA; DNA: TGCAGTGCCAGGGGGGCCTACGAGCAGTACTTC; CDR3: CSARGAYEQYF
J: TRBJ2-3; size: few; V: TRBV7-9; D: TRBD1; DNA: TGTGCCAGCAGCCCAACCGACAGGGGGCAAGATACGCAGTATTTT; CDR3: CASSPTDRGQDTQYF
J: TRBJ1-2; size: NA; V: TRBV20-1; D: NA; DNA: TGCAGTGCTAGACGATTTATCGACGGCTACACCTTC; CDR3: CSARRFIDGYTF
J: TRBJ1-1; size: NA; V: TRBV7-2; D: NA; DNA: TGTGCCAGCAGAGGTGGGTTGGCTGCTTTCTTT; CDR3: CASRGGLAAFF
J: TRBJ1-6; size: few; V: TRBV27; D: TRBD1; DNA: TGTGCCAGCAGTTCGGGACAGAAGAATTCACCCCTCCACTTT; CDR3: CASSSGQKNSPLHF
J: TRBJ2-7; size: few; V: TRBV7-2; D: TRBD1; DNA: TGTGCCAGCAGGTTCAGGGGGTTCCTTTACGAGCAGTACTTC; CDR3: CASRFRGFLYEQYF
J: TRBJ2-1; size: NA; V: TRBV3-1; D: NA; DNA: TGTGCCAGCAGCCAAGATCCCGCGACACAGCAGTTCTTC; CDR3: CASSQDPATQQFF
J: TRBJ2-5; size: few; V: TRBV5-1; D: TRBD2; DNA: TGCGCCAGCAGCTTGGGGGTTTCTAGCGGGAAAGAGACCCAGTACTTC; CDR3: CASSLGVSSGKETQYF
J: TRBJ1-2; size: few; V: TRBV14; D: TRBD1; DNA: TGTGCCAGCAGCTACCTGACAGGGCACTATGGCTACACCTTC; CDR3: CASSYLTGHYGYTF
J: TRBJ2-7; size: few; V: TRBV10-3; D: NA; DNA: TGTGCCATCAGTGAGTCGGGTGGCTCCTACGAGCAGTACTTC; CDR3: CAISESGGSYEQYF
J: TRBJ2-2; size: NA; V: TRBV7-3; D: TRBD2; DNA: TGTGCCAGCAGCTTACGGGGGGGAGCGGGAAACACCGGGGAGCTGTTTTTT; CDR3: CASSLRGGAGNTGELFF
J: TRBJ2-1; size: few; V: TRBV7-9; D: TRBD1; DNA: TGTGCCAGCAGCTCACGGACAGGTGAGAGCTCCTACAATGAGCAGTTCTTC; CDR3: CASSSRTGESSYNEQFF
J: TRBJ2-2; size: few; V: TRBV10-3; D: TRBD2; DNA: TGTGCCATCCACAGCCGCGGGACTAGCGGGGGGCGGAACACCGGGGAGCTGTTTTTT; CDR3: CAIHSRGTSGGRNTGELFF
J: TRBJ2-3; size: NA; V: TRBV4-3; D: NA; DNA: TGCGCCAGCAGCCAGAGGAGCTTTCCAGATACGCAGTATTTT; CDR3: CASSQRSFPDTQYF
J: TRBJ2-1; size: few; V: TRBV7-2; D: NA; DNA: TGTGCCAGCAGCTTGATCAGCGCCCCCTCCTACAATGAGCAGTTCTTC; CDR3: CASSLISAPSYNEQFF
J: TRBJ2-3; size: few; V: TRBV4-1; D: TRBD2; DNA: TGCGCCAGCAGCCGCTTAGCGGGGACCACAGATACGCAGTATTTT; CDR3: CASSRLAGTTDTQYF
J: TRBJ2-1; size: many; V: TRBV9; D: TRBD2; DNA: TGTGCCAGCAGCGTAGAGGGACTATACTACAATGAGCAGTTCTTC; CDR3: CASSVEGLYYNEQFF
J: TRBJ2-7; size: NA; V: TRBV30; D: NA; DNA: TGTGCCTGGAATCCTATGGTAGGGGTGAACGAGCAGTACTTC; CDR3: CAWNPMVGVNEQYF
J: TRBJ2-2; size: NA; V: TRBV7-6; D: TRBD2; DNA: TGTGCCAGCAGCCCTCGTTTAGCGGGAGCTGCCGGGGAGCTGTTTTTT; CDR3: CASSPRLAGAAGELFF
J: TRBJ2-3; size: many; V: TRBV3-1; D: TRBD2; DNA: TGTGCCAGCAGCCGTCTCACCCTAGCCGGGGGGTCGCCCACAGATACGCAGTATTTT; CDR3: CASSRLTLAGGSPTDTQYF
J: TRBJ1-1; size: NA; V: TRBV27; D: TRBD1; DNA: TGTGCCAGCAGTTCCCGGGACAGGAATATGAACACTGAAGCTTTCTTT; CDR3: CASSSRDRNMNTEAFF
J: TRBJ1-6; size: NA; V: TRBV5-6; D: NA; DNA: TGTGCCAGCAGCTTGGAGGGGACACCTTCTTCCTATAATTCACCCCTCCACTTT; CDR3: CASSLEGTPSSYNSPLHF
J: TRBJ1-2; size: NA; V: TRBV6-5; D: NA; DNA: TGTGCCAGCAGCCTAGAGGTTGACGATGGCTACACCTTC; CDR3: CASSLEVDDGYTF
J: TRBJ1-5; size: NA; V: TRBV7-3; D: TRBD1; DNA: TGTGCCAGCAATGAGCGGGAGCTGAACAGGGGGTATGGGAGCAATCAGCCCCAGCATTTT; CDR3: CASNERELNRGYGSNQPQHF
J: TRBJ1-6; size: NA; V: TRBV29-1; D: TRBD1; DNA: TGCAGCGTTCGGATGGGACAGTATAATTCACCCCTCCACTTT; CDR3: CSVRMGQYNSPLHF
J: TRBJ1-1; size: NA; V: TRBV29-1; D: TRBD1; DNA: TGCAGCGTCTCCTTGGACAGGGGCAACACTGAAGCTTTCTTT; CDR3: CSVSLDRGNTEAFF
J: TRBJ2-1; size: many; V: TRBV5-1; D: TRBD2; DNA: TGCGCCAGCAGCGGGGGGGGAGGACCCGCCTCCTACAATGAGCAGTTCTTC; CDR3: CASSGGGGPASYNEQFF
J: TRBJ1-2; size: few; V: TRBV5-1; D: TRBD1; DNA: TGCGCCAGCAGCTTGGGACAGGGCATTTTTGGCTACACCTTC; CDR3: CASSLGQGIFGYTF